This T cell receptor beta chain was recovered during a study of cytomegalovirus exposure and HLA in healthy donors. Study conclusions and caveats: Sequence variants that were highly shared formed a cluster that was likely a sequencing artifact. At a 0.05 false discovery rate, a later analysis found some 18,000 TCR beta sequences to be associated with HLA alleles.

Turning to this clone: Its antigen remains unidentified.

The V gene lost 6 bases and the J gene lost 1 base, with 9 bases spanning the gap. The CDR3 is 13 amino acids. Looked up from germline, CDR1 is LNHDA and CDR2 is SQIVND (reference sequence). Use of 60 Vbeta and 13 Jbeta primers characterized the PCR. The assay was immunoSEQ multiplex PCR, and TCRdb's table has in-frame clones only and misses some. The sample includes over 120,000 clones, approximately 70% of them seen just once. Input material: PBMCs. This clonotype originated in a woman between 55 and 75 years old in good health and CMV-seropositive. V and J are TRBV19 and TRBJ1-2; D might be TRBD1 (5 bases). The CDR3 region has the DNA TGTGCCAGTAGACCCGGACATAACTATGGCTACACCTTC. Its protein product is CASRPGHNYGYTF. Together with reference TRBV19 and TRBJ1-2, the CDR3 gives the full variable domain: DGGITQSPKYLFRKEGQNVTLSCEQNLNHDAMYWYRQDPGQGLRLIYYSQIVNDFQKGDIAEGYSVSREKKESFPLTVTSAQKNPTAFYLCASRPGHNYGYTFGSGTRLTVV.